This T cell receptor beta chain was sequenced in a study of T cell responses to AZD1222 COVID-19 vaccine. Study-wide points: After the peak T cell response, and only then, were repertoires sampled. Just a handful of AZD1222 recipients tested seropositive at baseline. A reported finding is that nearly half of spike-specific TCRs target unmutated variant regions. Dominant CD4 TCR responses targeted spike regions 160-218 and 743-854.

This clone was seen a single time. What it binds is not known. The CDR3 runs 15 residues. Trimming took off 5 bases at V and 0 bases at J, with 13 bases between the two ends. Germline CDR1 reads SGHTA; CDR2 reads FQGNSA. The table came from immunoSEQ multiplex PCR; TCRdb's copy has only in-frame clones and leaves some out. The top ten clones hold roughly 1% of a sample with about 180,000 clones, over 85% of them seen once. The V and J genes are TRBV7-2 and TRBJ1-1; D not certain. Sequences were derived from peripheral blood, sampled 28 days after the second dose of the MenACWY control vaccine. The TCR originated in an adult who received the MenACWY meningococcal vaccine as a control. The CDR3 coding sequence is TGTGCCAGCAGCCCGAGGGCTTTAATGAACACTGAAGCTTTCTTT. It is translated as CASSPRALMNTEAFF.